This section outlines one TCR beta chain sequence together with its context. Its target is unknown. The CDR3 consists of 16 residues. With 4 bases clipped from V and 2 bases from J, the junction kept 8 bases outside the gene matches. In germline, CDR1 is MNHNY, CDR2 SVGAGI (reference sequence). Using its own MiXCR run on the 5' RACE reads, TCRdb lists one record per CDR3 protein. This table holds 2,500 to 3,500 distinct CDR3 sequences, approximately 17% found once. This sample stems from a study of spatial heterogeneity in lung cancer. About the study: A unique TCR and UMI combination showed up more than ten times in raw reads, on average.

Regarding time point: sample taken at primary tumor resection. The study sequenced unsorted whole RNA from tumor, nontumor lung or frozen PBMC. Whole-study findings and limits: Expanded alpha and beta TCR counts within tumors tracked tumor mutation counts.

The sample in question was lung tumor tissue, obtained at surgery. The rearrangement joins TRBV6-6 to TRBJ2-4; 7 positions agree with TRBD1. This TCR was sampled from a male donor with early-stage non-small cell lung cancer. The CDR3 nucleotides read TGTGCCAGCAGTTCCTCGACAGGGCCGTCCAAAAACATTCAGTACTTC. It yields the protein CASSSSTGPSKNIQYF.